This passage covers 18 T cell receptor beta chains from one sample sequenced in a study of neurological immune-mediated disorders (dated by TCRdb to between 2018 and 2021). Receptor amplification or capture employed 5' RACE. Sequenced using an Illumina HiSeq 2500. TCRdb itself trimmed the public reads at Q25 with fastp, ran MiXCR and retained productive beta chains. All rows with the same CDR3 protein become a single entry with the most common DNA and genes. The sample contains 50,000 to 75,000 distinct CDR3 sequences, 9.5% to 15% of them found a single time. The ten most abundant clones make up around a tenth of the sample. Sequenced: PBMCs. Receptors originate from a woman aged 55-70 years with HTLV-1-associated myelopathy (HAM/TSP).

The sample holds a few counts of this clonotype. The rearrangement uses TRBV3-1 and TRBJ2-5, with D uncertain. The CDR3 consists of 15 residues. V lost 0 bases to trimming and J lost 5 bases, with 13 bases between them. From germline, CDR1 is LGHDT and CDR2 YNNKEL (reference sequence). The CDR3 spells CASSQDSTEYETQYF. The CDR3 nucleotides are TGTGCCAGCAGCCAAGATTCAACAGAGTACGAGACCCAGTACTTC.

The sample holds many counts of this clonotype. The chain employs TRBV3-1 and TRBJ2-3; D unclear. Germline V gene sequence: CDR1 LGHDT, CDR2 YNNKEL (reference sequence). V was clipped by 1 base and J by 5 bases, with 7 bases between them. The CDR3 is 13 amino acids. CDR3 residues: CASSQGGQDTQYF. Written as DNA, the CDR3 is TGTGCCAGCAGCCAAGGGGGTCAAGATACGCAGTATTTT.

At least ten counts were recorded for this clonotype. The V and J genes are TRBV6-2 or TRBV6-3 and TRBJ1-5; the D is unclear. V was clipped by 2 bases and J by 4 bases, with 9 bases between them. The CDR3 has 14 amino acids. Germline values: CDR1 MNHEY, CDR2 SVGEGT. The CDR3 DNA reads as TGTGCCAGCAGTTACGCGGGCGGGAATCAGCCCCAGCATTTT. Its translation is CASSYAGGNQPQHF.

This clonotype was detected many times. The V call is TRBV6-4, the J call TRBJ1-5; 7 bases are a match to TRBD1. The CDR3 covers 16 residues. The V and J ends lost 3 bases and 5 bases, in that order; junction bases with no gene match: 10. The germline CDR1 and CDR2 sequences are MRHNA and SNTAGT. CDR3 sequence reads: CASSDKERGLDQPQHF. The CDR3 DNA sequence: TGTGCCAGCAGTGATAAGGAAAGGGGGCTCGATCAGCCCCAGCATTTT.

This clonotype was picked up one time. One end of the junction varies from germline; a read error may be responsible. The chain is built from TRBV7-6 and TRBJ2-2; D unclear. There are 16 residues in the CDR3. Per the germline V gene, CDR1 is SGHVS and CDR2 is FNYEAQ. In DNA, the CDR3 is TGTGCCAGTAGCTTAGCCCGTTCGTGGGGCACCGGGGAGCTGTTTTTT. The encoded protein is CASSLARSWGTGELFF.

This clonotype was recorded at least ten times. The chain is built from TRBV2 and TRBJ1-1; D might be TRBD1 (5 bases). Germline lookup yields CDR1 SNHLY and CDR2 FYNNEI. V shed 3 bases and J shed 2 bases, with 13 bases lying between them. This CDR3 has 15 amino acids. The CDR3, as DNA: TGTGCCAGCAGTGAGAGGGGCCAACCTAACACTGAAGCTTTCTTT. As protein: CASSERGQPNTEAFF.

This clonotype was observed many times. J is TRBJ1-4 and V is TRBV27, with 7 bases matching TRBD1. After removal of 10 bases from V and 4 bases from J, the junction contained 6 bases not matched to a gene. The CDR3 has 13 residues. Germline CDR1 is MNHEY and CDR2 is SMNVEV (reference sequence). CDR3 sequence (DNA): TGTGCCACCGCGGACAGGTTTAATGAAAAACTGTTTTTT. This codes for CATADRFNEKLFF.

This chain uses TRBV2 with TRBJ1-5; the D gene is possibly TRBD1 (6 bases). Trimming left V 8 bases short and J 5 bases short, with 13 bases between. CDR3 length equals 13 residues. Per germline, CDR1 SNHLY and CDR2 FYNNEI. The CDR3 region has the DNA TGTGCCAGCCGTAGACAGGTTGATCAGCCCCAGCATTTT. Its protein product is CASRRQVDQPQHF.

This clonotype has ten or more counts. The rearrangement joins TRBV5-6 to TRBJ2-3; 13 bases are shared with TRBD2. Germline V gives CDR1 SGHDT, CDR2 YYEEEE. V gave up 4 bases and J gave up 4 bases; unmatched junction bases: 3. This CDR3 is built from 15 residues. The CDR3 is CASSGLAGVSDTQYF. For the CDR3, the DNA is TGTGCCAGCAGCGGACTAGCGGGAGTATCAGATACGCAGTATTTT.

This clonotype was detected ten times or more. This rearrangement joins TRBV20-1 to TRBJ1-2; TRBD1 is a possible D gene (6 bases). V lost 2 bases and J lost 7, with 17 bases in between. Germline lookup yields CDR1 DFQATT and CDR2 SNEGSKA (reference sequence). CDR3 length: 14 residues. The chain's CDR3 is CSARFRGPGGGYTF. CDR3 bases: TGCAGTGCTAGATTCAGGGGTCCCGGGGGTGGCTACACCTTC.

Ten or more counts support this clonotype. CDR3 nucleotide sequence: TGTGCCAGCAGCCGACAGGGGCCCTCTAACTATGGCTACACCTTC. Its translation: CASSRQGPSNYGYTF. This chain links TRBV6-5 with TRBJ1-2, with 8 positions matching TRBD1. Unmatched junction bases numbered 6, after V lost 6 bases and J lost 0 bases. The CDR3 has 15 amino acids. The V gene's germline CDR1 is MNHEY and CDR2 SVGAGI.

This clonotype was found many times. This chain connects TRBV5-1 to TRBJ2-1, with unresolved D. Germline CDR1 is SGHRS and CDR2 is YFSETQ. The CDR3 is 12 amino acids. The germline V and J ends were trimmed by 2 bases and 5 bases, with 5 bases remaining between them. The CDR3 sequence: CASSFSNNEQFF. As DNA, the CDR3 is TGCGCCAGCAGCTTCAGCAACAATGAGCAGTTCTTC.

This clonotype was seen many times. The chain joins TRBV29-1 to TRBJ2-2; TRBD1 or TRBD2 may be the D gene (6 bases each). Trimming took off 7 bases at V and 6 bases at J, with 15 bases between the two ends. Germline CDR1 is SQVTM and CDR2 is ANQGSEA. The CDR3 consists of 13 residues. CDR3 DNA sequence: TGCAGCGCTCCTTCGGGGGCCCCCGGGGAGCTGTTTTTT. It codes for CSAPSGAPGELFF.

Points on this clonotype: This may stem from a read error, because a much larger clone lies one nucleotide away. Because the CDR3 is missing its conserved closing phenylalanine or tryptophan, this is likely a read error. V is TRBV4-3 and J is TRBJ2-3; D unresolved. The length of the CDR3 is 15 residues. Germline V gene lookup returns CDR1 LGHNA and CDR2 YSLEER. V lost 5 bases and J lost 5, with 17 bases in between. CDR3 sequence reads: CASSVSGVSGDTQYY. In DNA, the CDR3 is TGCGCCAGCAGCGTATCAGGAGTGTCGGGAGATACGCAGTATTAT.

Many counts were recorded for this clonotype. The genes are TRBV29-1 and TRBJ2-7, with TRBD1 identical over 12 bases. Germline V CDR1 and CDR2: SQVTM, ANQGSEA. The CDR3 runs to 14 residues. The chain's CDR3 is CSDTPGQGAYEQYF. For the CDR3, the DNA is TGCAGTGACACCCCGGGACAGGGGGCTTACGAGCAGTACTTC.

This clonotype was recorded many times. This CDR3 reads CSASRDTEAFF. CDR3 DNA sequence: TGCAGTGCTAGTAGAGACACTGAAGCTTTCTTT. V is TRBV20-1 and J is TRBJ1-1; D is ambiguous. Looked up from germline, CDR1 is DFQATT and CDR2 is SNEGSKA (reference sequence). The V and J ends lost 3 bases and 3 bases respectively, with 5 bases between them. The CDR3 loop spans 11 amino acids.

This clonotype came up many times. The rearrangement links TRBV9 to TRBJ2-2, with D hard to call. The germline V gene has CDR1 SGDLS and CDR2 YYNGEE. V dropped 5 bases and J dropped 0 bases, with 17 bases sitting between them. The CDR3 length is 17 residues. In DNA form, the CDR3 reads TGTGCCAGCAGTATAACACGGACGTTTGCGAACACCGGGGAGCTGTTTTTT. Translating it yields CASSITRTFANTGELFF.

There are a few counts of this clonotype. The chain uses TRBV20-1 and TRBJ2-7, with D possibly called TRBD1 or TRBD2 (6 bases each). The CDR3 totals 13 residues. V lost 6 bases and J lost 6, with 18 bases in between. Germline values: CDR1 DFQATT, CDR2 SNEGSKA (reference sequence). The DNA for the CDR3 is TGCAGTGCCGGGGGCACGAAAGAATCCGAGCAGTACTTC. Translation gives CSAGGTKESEQYF.